This entry describes one T cell receptor (beta chain). TCRdb ran MiXCR on the PCR reads and lists one entry per CDR3 protein. The table records 50,000 to 70,000 distinct CDR3 sequences, about a fifth of them present only once. With 1 base removed from V and 6 bases from J, the gap between germline ends came to 10 bases. This CDR3 has 13 residues. This sample stems from a study of molecular identifiers for immune sequencing clone quantification. The receptor was derived from a human donor in good health. Some libraries in this study had Jurkat cell RNA spiked in. V usage is TRBV12-3 or TRBV12-4 and J usage is TRBJ2-7; no reliable D call. Sequenced sample: naive CD8+ T cells from blood, with Jurkat cell RNA spiked in. Subset given: FACS-sorted CD8+CD4-CCR7+CD45RA+ naive T cells. The CDR3 DNA sequence: TGTGCCAGCAGTTTAGGGACCCCTGCCGAGCAGTACTTC. Amino acid sequence: CASSLGTPAEQYF.